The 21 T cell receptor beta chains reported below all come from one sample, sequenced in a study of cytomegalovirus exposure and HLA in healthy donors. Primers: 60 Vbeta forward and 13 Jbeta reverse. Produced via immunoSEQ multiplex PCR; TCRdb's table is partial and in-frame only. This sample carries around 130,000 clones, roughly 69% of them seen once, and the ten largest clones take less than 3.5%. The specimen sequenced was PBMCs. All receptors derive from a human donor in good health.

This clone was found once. CDR3 sequence reads: CASSYPQGTGDTEAFF. The CDR3 bases are TGTGCCAGCAGTTACCCGCAAGGGACAGGTGACACTGAAGCTTTCTTT. The chain combines TRBV6-6 with TRBJ1-1; 8 positions agree with TRBD1. Germline V gene lookup returns CDR1 MNHNY and CDR2 SVGAGI (reference sequence). V lost 2 bases and J lost 3; bases outside the gene matches: 8. This CDR3 has 16 residues.

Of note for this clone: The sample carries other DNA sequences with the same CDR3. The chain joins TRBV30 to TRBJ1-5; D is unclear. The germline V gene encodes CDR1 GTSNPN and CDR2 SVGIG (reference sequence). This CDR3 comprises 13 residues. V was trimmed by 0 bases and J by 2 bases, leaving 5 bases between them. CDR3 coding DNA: TGTGCCTGGAGTGTCGGAGGCAATCAGCCCCAGCATTTT. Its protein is CAWSVGGNQPQHF.

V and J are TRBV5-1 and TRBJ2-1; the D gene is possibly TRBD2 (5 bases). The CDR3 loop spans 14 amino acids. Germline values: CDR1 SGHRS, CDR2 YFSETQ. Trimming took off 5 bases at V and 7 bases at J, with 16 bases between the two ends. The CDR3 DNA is TGCGCCAGCAGGCGATCACTAGGTGAGAATGAGCAGTTCTTC. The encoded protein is CASRRSLGENEQFF.

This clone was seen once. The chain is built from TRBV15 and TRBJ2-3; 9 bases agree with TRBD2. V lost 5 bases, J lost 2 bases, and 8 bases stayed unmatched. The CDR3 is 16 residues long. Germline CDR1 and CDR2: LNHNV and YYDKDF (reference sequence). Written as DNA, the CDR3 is TGTGCCACCAGCGTTATGAAGCGGGGGGACACAGATACGCAGTATTTT. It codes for CATSVMKRGDTDTQYF.

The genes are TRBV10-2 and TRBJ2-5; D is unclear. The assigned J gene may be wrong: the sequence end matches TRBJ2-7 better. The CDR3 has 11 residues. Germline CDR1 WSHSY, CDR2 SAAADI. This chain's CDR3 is CASSGSYEQYF. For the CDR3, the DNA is TGCGCCAGCAGTGGGTCCTACGAGCAGTACTTC.

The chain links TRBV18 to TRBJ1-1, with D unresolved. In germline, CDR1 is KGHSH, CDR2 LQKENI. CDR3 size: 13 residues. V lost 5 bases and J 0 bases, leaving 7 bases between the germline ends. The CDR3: CASSATMNTEAFF. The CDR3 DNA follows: TGTGCCAGCTCAGCCACAATGAACACTGAAGCTTTCTTT.

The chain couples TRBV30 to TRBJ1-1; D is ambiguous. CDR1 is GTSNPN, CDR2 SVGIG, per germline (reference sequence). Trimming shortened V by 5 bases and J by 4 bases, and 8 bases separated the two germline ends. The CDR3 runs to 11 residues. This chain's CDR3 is CAWGRGTEAFF. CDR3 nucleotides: TGTGCCTGGGGTAGAGGCACTGAAGCTTTCTTT.

CDR3 protein: CSVEGTSGLSYEQYF. The CDR3 coding sequence is TGCAGCGTTGAAGGGACTAGCGGGCTGTCCTACGAGCAGTACTTC. The chain carries TRBV29-1 and TRBJ2-7, with 11 bases lining up with TRBD2. V lost 1 base, J lost 1 base, and 3 bases stayed unmatched. The CDR3 is 15 residues long. CDR1 is SQVTM, CDR2 ANQGSEA, per germline.

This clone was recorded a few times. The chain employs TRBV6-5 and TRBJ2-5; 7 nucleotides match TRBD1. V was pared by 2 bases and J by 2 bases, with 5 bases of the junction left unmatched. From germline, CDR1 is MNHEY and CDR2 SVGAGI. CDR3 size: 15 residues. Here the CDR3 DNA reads TGTGCCAGCAGTTACCGCCCGGGACAGCAAGAGACCCAGTACTTC. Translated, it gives CASSYRPGQQETQYF.

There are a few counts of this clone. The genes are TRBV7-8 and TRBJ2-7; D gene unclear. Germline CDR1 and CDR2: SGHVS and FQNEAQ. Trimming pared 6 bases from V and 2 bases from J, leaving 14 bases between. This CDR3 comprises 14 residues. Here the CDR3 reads CASRLGRWAYEQYF. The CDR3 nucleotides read TGTGCCAGCAGGTTGGGCAGATGGGCCTACGAGCAGTACTTC.

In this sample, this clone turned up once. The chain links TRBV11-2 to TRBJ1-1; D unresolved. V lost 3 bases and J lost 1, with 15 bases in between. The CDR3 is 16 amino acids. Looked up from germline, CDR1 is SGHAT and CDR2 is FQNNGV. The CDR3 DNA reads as TGTGCCAGCAGCTTGCCTATGTTGGCGGGGAACACTGAAGCTTTCTTT. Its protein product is CASSLPMLAGNTEAFF.

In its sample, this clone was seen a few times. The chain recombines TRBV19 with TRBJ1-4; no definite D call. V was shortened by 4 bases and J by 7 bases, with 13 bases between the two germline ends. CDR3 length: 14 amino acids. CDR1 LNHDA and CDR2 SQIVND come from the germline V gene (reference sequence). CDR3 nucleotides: TGTGCCAGTAGTACCAGGAGGGATTCTGAAAAACTGTTTTTT. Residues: CASSTRRDSEKLFF.

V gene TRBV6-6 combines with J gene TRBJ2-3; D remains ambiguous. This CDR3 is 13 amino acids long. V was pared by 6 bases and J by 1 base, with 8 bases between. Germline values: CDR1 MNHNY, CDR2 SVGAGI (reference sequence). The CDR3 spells CASRRARTDTQYF. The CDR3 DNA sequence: TGTGCCAGCAGACGAGCCCGCACAGATACGCAGTATTTT.

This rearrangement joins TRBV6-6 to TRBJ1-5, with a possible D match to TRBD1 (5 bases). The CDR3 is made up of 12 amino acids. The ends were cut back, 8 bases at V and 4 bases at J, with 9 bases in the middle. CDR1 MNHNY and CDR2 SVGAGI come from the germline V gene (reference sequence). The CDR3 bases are TGTGCCAGCGGGACTGTTAATCAGCCCCAGCATTTT. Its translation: CASGTVNQPQHF.

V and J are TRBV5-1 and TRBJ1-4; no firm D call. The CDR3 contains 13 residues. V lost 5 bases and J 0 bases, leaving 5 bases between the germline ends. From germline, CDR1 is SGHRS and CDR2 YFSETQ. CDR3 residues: CASRRATNEKLFF. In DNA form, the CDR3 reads TGCGCCAGCAGGAGGGCAACTAATGAAAAACTGTTTTTT.

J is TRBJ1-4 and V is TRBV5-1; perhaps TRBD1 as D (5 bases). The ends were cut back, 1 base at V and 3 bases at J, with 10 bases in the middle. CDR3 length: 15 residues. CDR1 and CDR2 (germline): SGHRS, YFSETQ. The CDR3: CASSLMAGANEKLFF. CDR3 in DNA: TGCGCCAGCAGCTTGATGGCGGGGGCTAATGAAAAACTGTTTTTT.

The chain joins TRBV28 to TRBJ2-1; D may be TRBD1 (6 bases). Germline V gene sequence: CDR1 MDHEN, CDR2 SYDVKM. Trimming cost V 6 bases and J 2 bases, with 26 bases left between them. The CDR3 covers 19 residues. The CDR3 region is CASRPGSHRAGSTYNEQFF. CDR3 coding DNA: TGTGCCAGCAGGCCCGGATCCCACAGGGCCGGCTCTACCTACAATGAGCAGTTCTTC.

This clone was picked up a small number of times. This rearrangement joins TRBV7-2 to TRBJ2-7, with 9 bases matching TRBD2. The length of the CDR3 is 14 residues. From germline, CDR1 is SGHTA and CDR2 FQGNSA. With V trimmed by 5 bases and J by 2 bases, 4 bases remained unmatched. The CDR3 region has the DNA TGTGCCAGCAGCCCCGGACTAGCGACCTACGAGCAGTACTTC. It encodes CASSPGLATYEQYF.

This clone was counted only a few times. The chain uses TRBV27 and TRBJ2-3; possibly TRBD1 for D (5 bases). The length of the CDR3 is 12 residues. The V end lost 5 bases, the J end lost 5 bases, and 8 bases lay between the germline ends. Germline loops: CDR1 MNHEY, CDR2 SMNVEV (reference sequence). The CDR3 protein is CASSQGGDTQYF. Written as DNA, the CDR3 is TGTGCCAGCAGTCAGGGCGGAGATACGCAGTATTTT.

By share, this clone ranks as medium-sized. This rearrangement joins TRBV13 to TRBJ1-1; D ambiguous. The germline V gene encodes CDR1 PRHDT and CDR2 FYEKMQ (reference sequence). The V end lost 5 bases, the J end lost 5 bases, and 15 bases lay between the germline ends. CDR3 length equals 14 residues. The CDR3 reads CASSQGRVSTEAFF. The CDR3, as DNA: TGTGCCAGCAGCCAAGGGAGGGTCTCGACTGAAGCTTTCTTT.

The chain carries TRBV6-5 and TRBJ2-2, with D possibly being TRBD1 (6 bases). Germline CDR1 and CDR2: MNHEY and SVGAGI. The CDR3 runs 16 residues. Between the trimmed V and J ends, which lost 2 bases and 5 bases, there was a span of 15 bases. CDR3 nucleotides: TGTGCCAGCAGTTACAGTGACAGGAGGAAAACCGGGGAGCTGTTTTTT. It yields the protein CASSYSDRRKTGELFF.